Given below is one TCR beta chain in context. Its antigen remains unidentified. V lost 7 bases, J lost 9 bases, and 8 bases stayed unmatched. The CDR3 is made up of 14 amino acids. Germline V CDR1 and CDR2: LGHDT, YNNKEL (reference sequence). The TCR beta cDNA libraries carried unique molecular identifiers. TCRdb recomputed calls from the PCR reads with MiXCR, one row per CDR3 protein. The data contain 350,000 to 450,000 distinct CDR3 sequences, roughly 38% of them singletons. The data stem from a study of post-analysis software for immune sequencing data. Whole-study context: Patients with relapsing-remitting, secondary progressive and progressive-relapsing multiple sclerosis courses were all represented.

Overall study findings and caveats: Same-batch samples co-clustered strongly by F measure. Significantly lower normalized Chao1 diversity was found in patients with multiple sclerosis relative to controls. Patients had higher frequencies than controls of roughly five TRBV segments, including TRBV5-6, TRBV5-1 and TRBV20-1.

Material for sequencing was blood. This receptor was identified in a girl aged 2-10 years with multiple sclerosis. J is TRBJ1-6 and V is TRBV3-1; TRBD1 matches at 8 bases. The CDR3 region is CASNVQGASSPLHF. The CDR3 DNA is TGTGCCAGCAACGTCCAGGGGGCGAGTTCACCCCTCCACTTT.